The TCR beta chain described here comes from a study of cytomegalovirus exposure and HLA in healthy donors. Repertoires were generated with immunoSEQ multiplex PCR, while TCRdb's copy carries only in-frame clones and drops some. Seen here are about 120,000 clones, 85% to 90% observed once, and the top ten hold about 6%. Whole-study findings and limits: It was reportedly the case that the classifier diagnosed cytomegalovirus status with high specificity and sensitivity. Approximately 160 TCR beta chains were listed as cytomegalovirus-associated. Specific recognition of CMV antigens was confirmed in vitro for three chains (all CMV-associated).

Germline values: CDR1 SNHLY, CDR2 FYNNEI. Trimming left V 5 bases short and J 5 bases short, with 7 bases between. This CDR3 has 11 residues. A word on this clone: Its antigen is unidentified.

The donors belonged to the roughly 120-subject validation cohort, separate from the approximately 700-subject first cohort. The sequencing input was PBMCs. V gene TRBV2 combines with J gene TRBJ2-7; D ambiguous. The receptor comes from a woman under 30 in good health and CMV-seropositive. CDR3 DNA: TGTGCCAGCAGTATCCCAGACGAGCAGTACTTC. This translates into CASSIPDEQYF.